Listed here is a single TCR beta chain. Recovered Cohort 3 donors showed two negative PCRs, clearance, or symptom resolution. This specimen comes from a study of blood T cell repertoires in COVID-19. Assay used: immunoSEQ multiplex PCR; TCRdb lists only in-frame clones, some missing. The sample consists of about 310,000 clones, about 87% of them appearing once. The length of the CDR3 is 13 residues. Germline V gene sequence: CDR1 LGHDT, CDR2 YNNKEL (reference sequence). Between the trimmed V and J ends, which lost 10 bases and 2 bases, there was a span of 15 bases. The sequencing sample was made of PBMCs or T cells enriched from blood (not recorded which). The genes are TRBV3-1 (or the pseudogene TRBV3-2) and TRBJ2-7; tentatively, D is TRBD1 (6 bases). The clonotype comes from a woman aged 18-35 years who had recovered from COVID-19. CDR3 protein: CATHSGVTYEQYF. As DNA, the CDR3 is TGTGCCACCCATTCAGGGGTCACCTACGAGCAGTACTTC.